Below, one T cell receptor (beta chain) is given with its context. This entry is derived from a study of blood T cell repertoires in COVID-19. Across the whole study: The origin of the acute and convalescent COVID-19 samples was the United States, Italy and Spain. From T cells, B-cell-depleted T cells, or PBMCs came the material, which was cDNA or gDNA.

Repertoires were generated with immunoSEQ multiplex PCR, while TCRdb's copy carries only in-frame clones and drops some. This table has about 45,000 clones, 75% to 85% appearing once. CDR3 length: 13 residues. The germline V gene encodes CDR1 SGHVS and CDR2 FQNEAQ. The V end was cut by 5 bases, the J end by 5 bases, with 12 bases between. The V gene is TRBV7-8, the J gene TRBJ2-5; perhaps TRBD1 as D (6 bases). Sequencing used peripheral blood. The source of this sequence is an older man in a cohort sampled during active COVID-19. CDR3 amino acids: CASSRGRGETQYF. As DNA, the CDR3 is TGTGCCAGCAGCCGCGGCAGGGGCGAGACCCAGTACTTC. Full variable domain (remainder filled in from reference TRBV7-8 and TRBJ2-5): GAGVSQSPRYKVAKRGQDVALRCDPISGHVSLFWYQQALGQGPEFLTYFQNEAQLDKSGLPSDRFFAERPEGSVSTLKIQRTQQEDSAVYLCASSRGRGETQYFGPGTRLLVL.